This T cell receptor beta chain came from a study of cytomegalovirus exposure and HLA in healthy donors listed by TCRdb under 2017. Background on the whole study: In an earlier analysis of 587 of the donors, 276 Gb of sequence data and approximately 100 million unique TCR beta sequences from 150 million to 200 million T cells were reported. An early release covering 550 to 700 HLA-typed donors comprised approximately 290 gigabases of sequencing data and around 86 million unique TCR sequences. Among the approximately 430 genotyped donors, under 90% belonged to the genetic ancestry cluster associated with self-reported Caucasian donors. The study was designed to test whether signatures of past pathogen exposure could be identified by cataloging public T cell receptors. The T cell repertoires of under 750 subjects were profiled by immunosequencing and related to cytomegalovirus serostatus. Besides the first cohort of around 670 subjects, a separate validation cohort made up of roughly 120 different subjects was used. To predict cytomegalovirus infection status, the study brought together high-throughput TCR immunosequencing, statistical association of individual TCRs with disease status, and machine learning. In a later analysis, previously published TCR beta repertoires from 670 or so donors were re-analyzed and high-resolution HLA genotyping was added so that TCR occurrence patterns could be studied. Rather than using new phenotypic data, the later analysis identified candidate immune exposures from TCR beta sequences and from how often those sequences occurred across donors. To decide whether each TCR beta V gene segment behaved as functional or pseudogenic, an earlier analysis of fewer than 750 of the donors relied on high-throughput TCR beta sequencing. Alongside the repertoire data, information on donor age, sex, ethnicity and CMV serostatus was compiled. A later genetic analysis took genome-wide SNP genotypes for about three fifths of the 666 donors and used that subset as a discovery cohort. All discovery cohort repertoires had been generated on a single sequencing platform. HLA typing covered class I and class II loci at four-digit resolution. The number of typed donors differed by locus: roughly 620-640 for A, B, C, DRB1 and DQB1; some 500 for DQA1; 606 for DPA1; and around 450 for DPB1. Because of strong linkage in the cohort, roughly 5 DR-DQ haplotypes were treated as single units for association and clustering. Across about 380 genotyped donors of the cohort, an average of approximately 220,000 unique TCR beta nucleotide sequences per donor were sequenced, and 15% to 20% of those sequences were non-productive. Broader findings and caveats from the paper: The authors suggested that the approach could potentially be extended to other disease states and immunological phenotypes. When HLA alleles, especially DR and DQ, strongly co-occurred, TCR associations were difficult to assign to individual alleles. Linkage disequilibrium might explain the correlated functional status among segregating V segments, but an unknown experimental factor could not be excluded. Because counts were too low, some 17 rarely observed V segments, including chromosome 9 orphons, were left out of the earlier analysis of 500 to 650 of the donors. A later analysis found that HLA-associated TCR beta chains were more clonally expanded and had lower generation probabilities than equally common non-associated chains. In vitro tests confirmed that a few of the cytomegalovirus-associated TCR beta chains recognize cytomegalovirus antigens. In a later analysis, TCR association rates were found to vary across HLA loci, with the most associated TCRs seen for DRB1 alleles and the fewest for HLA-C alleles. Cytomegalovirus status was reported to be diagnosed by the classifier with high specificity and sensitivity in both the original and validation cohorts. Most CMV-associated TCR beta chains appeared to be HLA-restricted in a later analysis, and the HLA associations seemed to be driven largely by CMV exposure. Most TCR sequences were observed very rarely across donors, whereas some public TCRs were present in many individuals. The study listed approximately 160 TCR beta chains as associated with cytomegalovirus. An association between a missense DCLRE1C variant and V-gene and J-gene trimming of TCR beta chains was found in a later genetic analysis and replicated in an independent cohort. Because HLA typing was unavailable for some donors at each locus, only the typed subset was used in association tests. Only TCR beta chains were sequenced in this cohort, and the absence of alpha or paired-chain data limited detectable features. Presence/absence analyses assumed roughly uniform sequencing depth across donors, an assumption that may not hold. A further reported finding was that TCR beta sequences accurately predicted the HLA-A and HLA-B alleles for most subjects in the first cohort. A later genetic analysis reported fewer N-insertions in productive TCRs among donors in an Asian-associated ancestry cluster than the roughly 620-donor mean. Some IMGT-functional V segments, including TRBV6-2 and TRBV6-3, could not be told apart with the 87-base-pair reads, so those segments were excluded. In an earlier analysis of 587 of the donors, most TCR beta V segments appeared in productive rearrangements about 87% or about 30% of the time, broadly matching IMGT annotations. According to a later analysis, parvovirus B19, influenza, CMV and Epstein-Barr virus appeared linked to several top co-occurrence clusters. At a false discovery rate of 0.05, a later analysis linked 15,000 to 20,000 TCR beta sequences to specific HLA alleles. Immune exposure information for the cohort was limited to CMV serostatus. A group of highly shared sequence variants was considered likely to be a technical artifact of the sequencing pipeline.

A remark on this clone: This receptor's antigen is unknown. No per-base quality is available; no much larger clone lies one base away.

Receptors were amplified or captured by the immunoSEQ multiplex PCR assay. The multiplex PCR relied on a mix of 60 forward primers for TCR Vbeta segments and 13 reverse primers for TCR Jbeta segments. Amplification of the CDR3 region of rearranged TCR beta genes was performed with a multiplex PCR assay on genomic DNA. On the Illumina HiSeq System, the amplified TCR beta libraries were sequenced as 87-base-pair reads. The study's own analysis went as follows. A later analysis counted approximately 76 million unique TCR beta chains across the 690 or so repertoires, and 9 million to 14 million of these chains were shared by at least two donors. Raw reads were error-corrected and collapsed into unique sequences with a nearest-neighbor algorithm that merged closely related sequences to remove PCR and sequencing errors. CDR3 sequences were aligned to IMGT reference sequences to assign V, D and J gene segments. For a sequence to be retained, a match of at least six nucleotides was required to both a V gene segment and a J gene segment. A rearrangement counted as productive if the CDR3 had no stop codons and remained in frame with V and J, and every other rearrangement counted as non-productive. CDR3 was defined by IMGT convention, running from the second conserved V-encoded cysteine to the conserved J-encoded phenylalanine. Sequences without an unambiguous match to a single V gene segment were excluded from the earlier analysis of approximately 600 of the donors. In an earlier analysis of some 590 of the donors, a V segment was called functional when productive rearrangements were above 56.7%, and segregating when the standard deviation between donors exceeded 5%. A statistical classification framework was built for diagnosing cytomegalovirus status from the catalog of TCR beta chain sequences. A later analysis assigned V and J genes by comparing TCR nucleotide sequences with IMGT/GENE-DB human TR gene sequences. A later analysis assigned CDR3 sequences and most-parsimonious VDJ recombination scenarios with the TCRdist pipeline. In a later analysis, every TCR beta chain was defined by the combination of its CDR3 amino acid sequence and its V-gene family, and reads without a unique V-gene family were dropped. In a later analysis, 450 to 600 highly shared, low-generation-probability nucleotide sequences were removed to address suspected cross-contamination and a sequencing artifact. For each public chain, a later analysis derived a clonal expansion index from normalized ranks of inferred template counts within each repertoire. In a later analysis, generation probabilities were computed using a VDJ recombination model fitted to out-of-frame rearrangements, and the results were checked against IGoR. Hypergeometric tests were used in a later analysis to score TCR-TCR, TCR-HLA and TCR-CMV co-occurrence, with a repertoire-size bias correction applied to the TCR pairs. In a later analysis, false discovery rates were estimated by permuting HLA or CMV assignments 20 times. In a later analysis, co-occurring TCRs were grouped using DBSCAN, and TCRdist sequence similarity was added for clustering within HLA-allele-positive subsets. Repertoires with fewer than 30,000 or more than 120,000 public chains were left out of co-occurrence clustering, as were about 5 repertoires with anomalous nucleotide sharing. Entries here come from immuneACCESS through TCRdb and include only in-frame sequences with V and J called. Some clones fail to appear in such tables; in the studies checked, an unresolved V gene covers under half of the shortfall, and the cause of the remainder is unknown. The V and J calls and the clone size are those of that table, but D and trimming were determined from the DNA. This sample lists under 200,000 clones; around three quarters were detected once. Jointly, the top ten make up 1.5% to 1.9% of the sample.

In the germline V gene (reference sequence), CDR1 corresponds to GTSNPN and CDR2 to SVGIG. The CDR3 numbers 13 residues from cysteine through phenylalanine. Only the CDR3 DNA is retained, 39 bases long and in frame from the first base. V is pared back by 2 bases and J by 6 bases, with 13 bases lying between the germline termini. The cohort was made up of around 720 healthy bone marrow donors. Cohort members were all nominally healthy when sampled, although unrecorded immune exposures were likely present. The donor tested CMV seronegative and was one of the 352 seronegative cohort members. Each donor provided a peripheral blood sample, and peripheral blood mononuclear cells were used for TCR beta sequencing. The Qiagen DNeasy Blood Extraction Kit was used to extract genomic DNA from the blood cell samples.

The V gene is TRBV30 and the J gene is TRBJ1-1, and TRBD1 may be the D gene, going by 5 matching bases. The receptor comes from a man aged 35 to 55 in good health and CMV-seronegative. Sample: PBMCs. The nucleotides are TGTGCCTGGAGTCTCGGGCAGGGCGCTGAAGCTTTCTTT. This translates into CAWSLGQGAEAFF.